Here is one T cell receptor beta chain with its context. Its antigen has not been determined. The data were produced on an Illumina MiSeq. With the reads reprocessed by TCRdb, a single entry stands for each CDR3 protein sequence and no DNA is reported. The table for this sample records some 1,400 distinct CDR3 sequences. The ten largest make up roughly 12% of the sample. The sample belongs to a study of diagnostic markers for celiac disease (dated by TCRdb to 2019 to 2021). The germline V gene provides CDR1 SGHTA and CDR2 FQGNSA. Counted from cysteine to phenylalanine, this CDR3 has 14 amino acids. No DNA is recorded.

Here the chain combines TRBV7-2 and TRBJ2-5; TCRdb's D gene call, TRBD2, goes unchecked for lack of DNA. Sample: either unsorted cells or a sorted T cell fraction (not recorded which). The TCR comes from a human donor. This table probably holds off-target reads from a library built for another chain. CDR3 reads: CASSLDLAQETQYF.